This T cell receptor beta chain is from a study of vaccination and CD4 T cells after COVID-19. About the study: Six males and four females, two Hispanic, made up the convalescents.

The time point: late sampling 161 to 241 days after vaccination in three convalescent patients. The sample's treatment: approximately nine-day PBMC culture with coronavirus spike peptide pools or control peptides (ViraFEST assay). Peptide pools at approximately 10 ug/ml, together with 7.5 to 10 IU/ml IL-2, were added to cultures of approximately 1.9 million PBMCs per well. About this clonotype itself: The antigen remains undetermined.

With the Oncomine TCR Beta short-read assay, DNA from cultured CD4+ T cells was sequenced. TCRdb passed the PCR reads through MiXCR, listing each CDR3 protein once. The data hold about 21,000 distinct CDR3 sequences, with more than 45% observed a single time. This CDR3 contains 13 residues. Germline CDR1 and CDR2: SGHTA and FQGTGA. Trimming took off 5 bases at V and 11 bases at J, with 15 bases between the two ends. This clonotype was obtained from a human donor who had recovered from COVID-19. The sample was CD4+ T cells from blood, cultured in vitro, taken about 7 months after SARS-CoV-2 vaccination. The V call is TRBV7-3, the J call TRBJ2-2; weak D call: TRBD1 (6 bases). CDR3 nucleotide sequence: TGTGCCAGCAGCCCCGGACAGAACGAAGAGCTGTTTTTT. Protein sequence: CASSPGQNEELFF. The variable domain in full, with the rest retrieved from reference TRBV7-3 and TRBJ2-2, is GAGVSQTPSNKVTEKGKYVELRCDPISGHTALYWYRQSLGQGPEFLIYFQGTGAADDSGLPNDRFFAVRPEGSVSTLKIQRTERGDSAVYLCASSPGQNEELFFGEGSRLTVL.